The clone carrying this T cell receptor (beta chain) was detected a few times. Its target is unknown. The source of the sample is a study of T cells after yellow fever vaccination. Study-wide results and caveats: A faster peak, day 5 versus 15, was reached by the weaker secondary response.

TCRdb re-called the 5' RACE reads with MiXCR, one entry per CDR3 protein. The sample records some 340,000 distinct CDR3 sequences, roughly 10% being singletons. Germline loops: CDR1 MNHEY, CDR2 SMNVEV (reference sequence). Trimming took 2 bases from V and 3 from J, leaving 10 bases between them. The CDR3 is 15 amino acids. Sequences were derived from CD4+ T cells sorted from PBMCs, sampled 45 days after the yellow fever booster vaccination. The chain joins TRBV27 to TRBJ1-4; a possible D gene is TRBD1 (6 bases). The sequence was collected from a man aged 18 to 35 who received the YFV17D yellow fever vaccine. CDR3 sequence reads: CASSLAGGPNEKLFF. The CDR3 coding sequence is TGTGCCAGCAGTTTAGCGGGGGGCCCTAATGAAAAACTGTTTTTT.